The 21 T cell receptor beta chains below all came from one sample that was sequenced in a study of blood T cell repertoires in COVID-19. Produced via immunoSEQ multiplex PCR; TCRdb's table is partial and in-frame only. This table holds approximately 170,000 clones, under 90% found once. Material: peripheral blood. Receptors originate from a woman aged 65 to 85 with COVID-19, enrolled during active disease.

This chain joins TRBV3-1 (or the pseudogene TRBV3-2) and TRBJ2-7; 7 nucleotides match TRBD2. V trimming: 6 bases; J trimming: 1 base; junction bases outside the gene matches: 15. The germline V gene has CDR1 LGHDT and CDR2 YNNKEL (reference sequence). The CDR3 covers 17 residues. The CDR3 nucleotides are TGTGCCAGCAGAAGGGGTTCTTTAGCGGGCGATTCCTACGAGCAGTACTTC. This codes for CASRRGSLAGDSYEQYF.

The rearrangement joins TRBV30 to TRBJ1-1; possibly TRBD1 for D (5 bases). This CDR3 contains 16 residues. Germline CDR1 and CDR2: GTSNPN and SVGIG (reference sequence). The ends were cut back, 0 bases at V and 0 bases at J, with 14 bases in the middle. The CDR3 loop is CAWSVWGVPMNTEAFF. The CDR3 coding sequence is TGTGCCTGGAGTGTGTGGGGGGTCCCTATGAACACTGAAGCTTTCTTT.

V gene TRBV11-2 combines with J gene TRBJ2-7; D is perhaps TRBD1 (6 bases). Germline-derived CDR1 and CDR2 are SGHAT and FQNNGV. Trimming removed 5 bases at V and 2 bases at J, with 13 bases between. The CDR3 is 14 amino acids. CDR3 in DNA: TGTGCCAGCAGCCCCCCGACAGGTCCCTACGAGCAGTACGTC. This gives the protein CASSPPTGPYEQYV.

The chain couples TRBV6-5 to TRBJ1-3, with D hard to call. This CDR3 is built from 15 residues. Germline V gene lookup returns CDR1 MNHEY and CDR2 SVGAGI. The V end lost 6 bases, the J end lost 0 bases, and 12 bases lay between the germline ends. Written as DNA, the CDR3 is TGTGCCAGCAGCCTCGAGGATTTCTCTGGAAACACCATATATTTT. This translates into CASSLEDFSGNTIYF.

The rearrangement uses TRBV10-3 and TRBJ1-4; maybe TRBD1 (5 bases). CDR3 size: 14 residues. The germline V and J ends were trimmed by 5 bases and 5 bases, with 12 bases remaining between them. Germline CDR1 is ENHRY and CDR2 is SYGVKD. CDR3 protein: CAISHTAGNEKLFF. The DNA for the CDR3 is TGTGCCATCAGTCACACGGCAGGGAATGAAAAACTGTTTTTT.

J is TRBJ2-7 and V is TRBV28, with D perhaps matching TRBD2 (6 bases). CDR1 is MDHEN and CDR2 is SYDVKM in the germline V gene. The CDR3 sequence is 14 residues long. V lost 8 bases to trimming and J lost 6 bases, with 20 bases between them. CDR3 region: CASGGEFPSGEQYV. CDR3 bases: TGTGCCAGCGGAGGGGAATTTCCCTCCGGCGAGCAGTACGTC.

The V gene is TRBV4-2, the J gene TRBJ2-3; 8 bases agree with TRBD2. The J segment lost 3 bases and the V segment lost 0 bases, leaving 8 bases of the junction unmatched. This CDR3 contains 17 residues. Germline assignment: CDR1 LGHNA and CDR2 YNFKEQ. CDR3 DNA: TGTGCCAGCAGCCAAGATCGCGGGGGGCGTGAGACAGATACGCAGTATTTT. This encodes CASSQDRGGRETDTQYF.

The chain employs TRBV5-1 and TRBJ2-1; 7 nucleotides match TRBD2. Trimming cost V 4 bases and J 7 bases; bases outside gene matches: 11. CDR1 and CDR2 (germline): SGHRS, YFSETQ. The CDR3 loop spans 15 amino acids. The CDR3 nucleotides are TGCGCCAGCAGCCCGTTTAGCGGGCGAGGGAATGAGCAGTTCTTC. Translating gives CASSPFSGRGNEQFF.

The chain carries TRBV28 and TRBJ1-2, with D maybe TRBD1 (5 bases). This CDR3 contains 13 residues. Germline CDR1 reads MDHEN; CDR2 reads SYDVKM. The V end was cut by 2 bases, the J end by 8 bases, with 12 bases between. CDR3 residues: CASSLQQGGGYTF. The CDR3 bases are TGTGCCAGCAGTTTACAGCAGGGTGGGGGCTACACCTTC.

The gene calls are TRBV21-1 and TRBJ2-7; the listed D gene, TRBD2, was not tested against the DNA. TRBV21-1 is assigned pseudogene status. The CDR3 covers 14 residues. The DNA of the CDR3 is TGTGCCAGCTGCCGACTAGCGGGACTCTACGAGCAGTACTTC. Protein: CASCRLAGLYEQYF.

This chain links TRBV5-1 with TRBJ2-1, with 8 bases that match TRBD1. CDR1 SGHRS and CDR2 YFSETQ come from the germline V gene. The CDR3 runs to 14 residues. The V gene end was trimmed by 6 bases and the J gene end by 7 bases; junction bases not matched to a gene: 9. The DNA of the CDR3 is TGCGCCAGCAAAAGAGGGGACAGGACAAATGAGCAGTTCTTC. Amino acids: CASKRGDRTNEQFF.

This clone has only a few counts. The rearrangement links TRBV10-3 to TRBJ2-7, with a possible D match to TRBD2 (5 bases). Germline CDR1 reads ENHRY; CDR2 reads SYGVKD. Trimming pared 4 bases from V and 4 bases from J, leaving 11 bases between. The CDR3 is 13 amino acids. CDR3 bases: TGTGCCATCAGTGCAGGACTCACGTACGAGCAGTACGTC. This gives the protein CAISAGLTYEQYV.

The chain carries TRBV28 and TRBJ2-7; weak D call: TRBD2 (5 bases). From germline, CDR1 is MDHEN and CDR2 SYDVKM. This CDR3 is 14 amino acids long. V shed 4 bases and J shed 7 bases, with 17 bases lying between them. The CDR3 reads CASSSSGSWEEQYV. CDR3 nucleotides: TGTGCCAGCAGTTCTTCCGGGTCCTGGGAGGAGCAGTACGTC.

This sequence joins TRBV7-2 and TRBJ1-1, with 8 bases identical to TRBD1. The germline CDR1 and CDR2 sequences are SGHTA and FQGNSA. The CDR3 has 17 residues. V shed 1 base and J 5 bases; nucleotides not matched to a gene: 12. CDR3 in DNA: TGTGCCAGCAGCTTAGAGAGGGGAGGCAGGGGGCGGACTGAAGCTTTCTTT. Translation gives CASSLERGGRGRTEAFF.

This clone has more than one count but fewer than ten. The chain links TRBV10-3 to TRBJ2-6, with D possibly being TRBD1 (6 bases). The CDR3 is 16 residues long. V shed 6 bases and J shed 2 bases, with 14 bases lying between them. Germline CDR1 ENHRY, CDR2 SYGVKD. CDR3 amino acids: CAISGTHKAGANVLTF. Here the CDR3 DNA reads TGTGCCATCAGCGGGACACACAAAGCTGGGGCCAACGTCCTGACTTTC.

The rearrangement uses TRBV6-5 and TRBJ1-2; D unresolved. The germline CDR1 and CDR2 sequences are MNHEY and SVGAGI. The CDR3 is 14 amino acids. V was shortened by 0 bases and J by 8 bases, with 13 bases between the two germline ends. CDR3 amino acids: CASSYSLRERGYTF. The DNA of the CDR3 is TGTGCCAGCAGTTACTCGCTCCGGGAAAGAGGCTACACCTTC.

For the CDR3, the DNA is TGTGCCAGCAGTCCTCCTGGGGAGCTGTTTTTT. It yields the protein CASSPPGELFF. The chain combines TRBV28 with TRBJ2-2; D remains ambiguous. CDR3 length: 11 residues. Trimming removed 5 bases from V and 8 bases from J, with 6 bases in between. Germline CDR1 and CDR2: MDHEN and SYDVKM. Based on the CDR3 plus reference TRBV28 and TRBJ2-2, the full variable domain is DVKVTQSSRYLVKRTGEKVFLECVQDMDHENMFWYRQDPGLGLRLIYFSYDVKMKEKGDIPEGYSVSREKKERFSLILESASTNQTSMYLCASSPPGELFFGEGSRLTVL.

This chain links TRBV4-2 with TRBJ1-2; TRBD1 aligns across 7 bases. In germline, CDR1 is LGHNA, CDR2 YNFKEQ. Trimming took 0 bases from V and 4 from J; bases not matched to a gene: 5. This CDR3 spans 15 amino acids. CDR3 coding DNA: TGTGCCAGCAGCCAAGATCTACAGGGGAGCTATGGCTACACCTTC. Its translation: CASSQDLQGSYGYTF.

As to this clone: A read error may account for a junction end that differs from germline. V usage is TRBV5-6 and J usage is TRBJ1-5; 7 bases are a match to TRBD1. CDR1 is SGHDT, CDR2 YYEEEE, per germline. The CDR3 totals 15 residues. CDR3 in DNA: TGTGCCAGCAGCTTCCGGGACAGCATGTATCAGTCCCAGCATTTT. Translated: CASSFRDSMYQSQHF. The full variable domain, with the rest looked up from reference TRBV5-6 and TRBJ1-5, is DAGVTQSPTHLIKTRGQQVTLRCSPKSGHDTVSWYQQALGQGPQFIFQYYEEEERQRGNFPDRFSGHQFPNYSSELNVNALLLGDSALYLCASSFRDSMYQSQHFGDGTRLSIL.

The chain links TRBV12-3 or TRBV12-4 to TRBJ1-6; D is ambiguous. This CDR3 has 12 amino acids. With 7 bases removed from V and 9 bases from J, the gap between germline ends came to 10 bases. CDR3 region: CASTLPGSPLHF. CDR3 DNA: TGTGCCAGCACCTTACCAGGTTCACCCCTCCACTTT.

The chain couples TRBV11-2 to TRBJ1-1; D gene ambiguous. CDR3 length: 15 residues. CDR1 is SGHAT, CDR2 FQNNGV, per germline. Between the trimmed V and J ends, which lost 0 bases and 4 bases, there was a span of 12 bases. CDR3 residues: CASSLDPGRFTEAFF. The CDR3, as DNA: TGTGCCAGCAGCTTAGATCCGGGGAGGTTCACTGAAGCTTTCTTT.